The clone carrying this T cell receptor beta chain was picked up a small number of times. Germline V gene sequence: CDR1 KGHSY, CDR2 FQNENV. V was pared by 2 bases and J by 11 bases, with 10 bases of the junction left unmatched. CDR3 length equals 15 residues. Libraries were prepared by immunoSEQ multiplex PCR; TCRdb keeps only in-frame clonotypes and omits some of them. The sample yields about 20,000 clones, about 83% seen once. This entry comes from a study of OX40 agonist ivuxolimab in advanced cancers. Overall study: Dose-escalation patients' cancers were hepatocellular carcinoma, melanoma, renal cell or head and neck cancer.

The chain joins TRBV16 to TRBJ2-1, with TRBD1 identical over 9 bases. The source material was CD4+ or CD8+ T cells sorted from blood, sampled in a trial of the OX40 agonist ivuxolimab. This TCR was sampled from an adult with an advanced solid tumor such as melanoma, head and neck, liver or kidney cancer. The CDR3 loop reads CASSQPPRDRVKQFF. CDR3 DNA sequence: TGTGCCAGCAGCCAACCCCCCCGGGACAGGGTGAAGCAGTTCTTC.